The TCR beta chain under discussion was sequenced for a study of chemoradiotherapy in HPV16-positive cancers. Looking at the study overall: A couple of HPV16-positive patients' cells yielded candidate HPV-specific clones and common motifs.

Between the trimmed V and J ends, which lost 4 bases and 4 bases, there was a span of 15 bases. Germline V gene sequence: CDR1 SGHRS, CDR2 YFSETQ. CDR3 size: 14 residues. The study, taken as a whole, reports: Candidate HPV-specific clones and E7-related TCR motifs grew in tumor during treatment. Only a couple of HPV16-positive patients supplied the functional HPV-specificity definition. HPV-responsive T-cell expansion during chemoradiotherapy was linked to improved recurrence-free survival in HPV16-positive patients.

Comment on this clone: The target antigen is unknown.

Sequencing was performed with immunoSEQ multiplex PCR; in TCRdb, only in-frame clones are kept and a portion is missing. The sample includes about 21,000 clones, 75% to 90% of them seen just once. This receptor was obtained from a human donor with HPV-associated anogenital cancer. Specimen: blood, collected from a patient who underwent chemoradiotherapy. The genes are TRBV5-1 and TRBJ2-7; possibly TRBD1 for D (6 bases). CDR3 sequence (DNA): TGCGCCAGCAGCCCAACAGGGAATGAGTACGAGCAGTACTTC. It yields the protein CASSPTGNEYEQYF.